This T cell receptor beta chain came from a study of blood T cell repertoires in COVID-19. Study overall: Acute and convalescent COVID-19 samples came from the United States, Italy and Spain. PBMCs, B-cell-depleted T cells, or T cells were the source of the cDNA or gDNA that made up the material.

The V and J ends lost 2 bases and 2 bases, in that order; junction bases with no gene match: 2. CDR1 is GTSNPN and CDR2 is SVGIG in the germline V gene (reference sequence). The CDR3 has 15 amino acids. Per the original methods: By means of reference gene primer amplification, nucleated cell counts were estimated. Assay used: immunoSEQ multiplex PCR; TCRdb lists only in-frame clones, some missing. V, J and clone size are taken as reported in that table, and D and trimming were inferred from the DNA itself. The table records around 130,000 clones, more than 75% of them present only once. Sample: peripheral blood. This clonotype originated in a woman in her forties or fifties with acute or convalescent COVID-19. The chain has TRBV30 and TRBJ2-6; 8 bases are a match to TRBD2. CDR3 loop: CAWSTGGPGANVLTF. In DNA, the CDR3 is TGTGCCTGGAGTACGGGAGGGCCTGGGGCCAACGTCCTGACTTTC. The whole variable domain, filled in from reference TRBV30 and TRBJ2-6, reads SQTIHQWPATLVQPVGSPLSLECTVEGTSNPNLYWYRQAAGRGLQLLFYSVGIGQISSEVPQNLSASRPQDRQFILSSKKLLLSDSGFYLCAWSTGGPGANVLTFGAGSRLTVL.